This TCR beta chain was sequenced for a study of molecular identifiers for immune sequencing clone quantification. Study-wide results and limits: Sizes of clones that are highly expanded could be underestimated (if identical TCR molecules share a barcode).

This clonotype was counted many times. The antigen remains undetermined. TCR libraries were built in bulk with a published protocol and specific TCR primers. TCRdb processed the PCR reads anew with MiXCR; each CDR3 protein has one entry. Of more than 95,000 distinct CDR3 sequences in the sample, 20% to 25% were seen once. The CDR3 is made up of 15 amino acids. V shed 2 bases and J 7 bases; nucleotides not matched to a gene: 4. CDR1 is SGHVS and CDR2 is FNYEAQ in the germline V gene. The chain links TRBV7-6 to TRBJ2-3; TRBD2 agrees at 12 bases. The source of this sequence is a human donor in good health. Some libraries in this study had Jurkat cell RNA spiked in. Specimen: naive CD8+ T cells from blood, with Jurkat cell RNA spiked in. Subset indicated: FACS-sorted CD8+CD4-CCR7+CD45RA+ naive T cells. The CDR3 reads CASSLLAGGPNTQYF. The CDR3 coding sequence is TGTGCCAGCAGCTTACTAGCGGGAGGGCCAAATACGCAGTATTTT.